This TCR beta chain was found in a study of blood T cells in healthy people across ages. The use of a sample-barcoded 5' primer and a J-beta primer mix characterized a second PCR of roughly 6 to 11 cycles. TCRdb called the 5' RACE reads again in MiXCR, with one record for every CDR3 protein. This sample has roughly 1.9 million distinct CDR3 sequences, with 35% to 50% found just once. J gave up 8 bases and V 4 bases, and 14 bases lay outside the gene matches. The V gene's germline CDR1 is MGHRA and CDR2 YSYEKL. This CDR3 spans 16 amino acids. The chain has TRBV4-1 and TRBJ2-1; 7 nucleotides agree with TRBD1. The receptor's source is a human donor in good health. The sequencing input was blood. The CDR3 sequence: CASSLGMGTVLDEQFF. The CDR3 DNA reads TGCGCCAGCAGCCTTGGAATGGGGACAGTCCTTGATGAGCAGTTCTTC.